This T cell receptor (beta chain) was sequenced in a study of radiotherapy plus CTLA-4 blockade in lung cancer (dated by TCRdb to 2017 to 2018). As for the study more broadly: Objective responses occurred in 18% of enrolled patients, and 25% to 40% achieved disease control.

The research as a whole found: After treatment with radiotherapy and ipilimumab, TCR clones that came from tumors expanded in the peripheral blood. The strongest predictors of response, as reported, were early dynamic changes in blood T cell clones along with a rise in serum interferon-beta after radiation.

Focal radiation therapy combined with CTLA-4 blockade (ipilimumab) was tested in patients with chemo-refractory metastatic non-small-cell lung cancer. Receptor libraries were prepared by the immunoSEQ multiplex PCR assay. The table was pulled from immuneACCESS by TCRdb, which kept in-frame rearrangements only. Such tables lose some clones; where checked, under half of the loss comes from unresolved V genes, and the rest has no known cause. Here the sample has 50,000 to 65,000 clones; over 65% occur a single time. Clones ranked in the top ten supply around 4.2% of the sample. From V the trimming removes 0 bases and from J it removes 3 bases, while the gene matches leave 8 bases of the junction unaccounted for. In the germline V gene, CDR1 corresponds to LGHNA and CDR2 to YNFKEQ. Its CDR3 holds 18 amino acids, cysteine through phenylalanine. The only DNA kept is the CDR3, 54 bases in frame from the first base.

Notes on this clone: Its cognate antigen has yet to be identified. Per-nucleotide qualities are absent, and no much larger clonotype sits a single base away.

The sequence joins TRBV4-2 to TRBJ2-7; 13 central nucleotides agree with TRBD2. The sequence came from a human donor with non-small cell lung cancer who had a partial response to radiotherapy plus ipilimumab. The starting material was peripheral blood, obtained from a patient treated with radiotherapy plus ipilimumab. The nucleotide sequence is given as TGTGCCAGCAGCCAAGATCTAGGACTAGCGGGGGAAAGCTACGAGCAGTACTTC. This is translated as CASSQDLGLAGESYEQYF.